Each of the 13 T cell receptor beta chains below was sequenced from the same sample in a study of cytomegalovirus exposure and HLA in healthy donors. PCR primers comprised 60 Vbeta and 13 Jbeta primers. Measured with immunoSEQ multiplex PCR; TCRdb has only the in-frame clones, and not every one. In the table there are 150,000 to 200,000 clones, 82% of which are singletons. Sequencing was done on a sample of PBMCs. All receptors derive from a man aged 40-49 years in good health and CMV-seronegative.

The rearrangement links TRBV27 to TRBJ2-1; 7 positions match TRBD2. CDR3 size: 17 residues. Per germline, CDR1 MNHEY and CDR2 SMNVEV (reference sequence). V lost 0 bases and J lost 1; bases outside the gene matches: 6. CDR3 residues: CASSLSGGAISYNEQFF. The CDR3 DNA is TGTGCCAGCAGTTTATCGGGAGGGGCGATATCCTACAATGAGCAGTTCTTC.

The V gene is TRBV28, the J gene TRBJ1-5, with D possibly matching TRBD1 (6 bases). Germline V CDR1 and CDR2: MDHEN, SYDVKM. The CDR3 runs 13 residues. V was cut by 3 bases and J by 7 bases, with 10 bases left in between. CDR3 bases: TGTGCCAGCAGTTTGGGGGGGCGGCAGCCCCAGCATTTT. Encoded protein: CASSLGGRQPQHF.

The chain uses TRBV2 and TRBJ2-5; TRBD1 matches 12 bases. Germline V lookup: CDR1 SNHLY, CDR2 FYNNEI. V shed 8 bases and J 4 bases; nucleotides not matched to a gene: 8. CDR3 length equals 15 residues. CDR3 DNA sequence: TGTGCCAGCGGGACAGGGGGCGGTTTTGGAGAGACCCAGTACTTC. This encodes CASGTGGGFGETQYF. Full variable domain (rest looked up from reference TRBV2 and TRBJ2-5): EPEVTQTPSHQVTQMGQEVILRCVPISNHLYFYWYRQILGQKVEFLVSFYNNEISEKSEIFDDQFSVERPDGSNFTLKIRSTKLEDSAMYFCASGTGGGFGETQYFGPGTRLLVL.

CDR3 DNA sequence: TGTGCCAGCAGTGCGGGACAGATCTCCTACGAGCAGTACTTC. It is translated as CASSAGQISYEQYF. The rearrangement links TRBV25-1 to TRBJ2-7; 7 nucleotides match TRBD1. The CDR3 runs 14 residues. The trim removed 4 bases at V and 0 bases at J, leaving 3 bases unmatched. Germline V gene sequence: CDR1 MGHDK, CDR2 SYGVNS.

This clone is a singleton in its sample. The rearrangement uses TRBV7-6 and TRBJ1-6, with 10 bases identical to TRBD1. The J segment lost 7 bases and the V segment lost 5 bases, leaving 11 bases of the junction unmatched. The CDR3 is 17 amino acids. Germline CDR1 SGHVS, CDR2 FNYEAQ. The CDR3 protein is CASSLMGGQGGNSPLHF. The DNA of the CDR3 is TGTGCCAGCAGCCTCATGGGAGGACAGGGGGGCAATTCACCCCTCCACTTT.

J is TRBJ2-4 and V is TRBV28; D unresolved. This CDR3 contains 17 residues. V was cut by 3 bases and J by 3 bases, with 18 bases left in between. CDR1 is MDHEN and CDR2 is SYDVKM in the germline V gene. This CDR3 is CASSFEAGLVSKNIQYF. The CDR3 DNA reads TGTGCCAGCAGTTTTGAGGCCGGTCTTGTAAGCAAAAACATTCAGTACTTC.

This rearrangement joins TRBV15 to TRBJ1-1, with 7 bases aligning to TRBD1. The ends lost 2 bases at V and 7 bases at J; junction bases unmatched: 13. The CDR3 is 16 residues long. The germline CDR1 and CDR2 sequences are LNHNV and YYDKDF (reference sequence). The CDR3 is CATSRLRGTATFEAFF. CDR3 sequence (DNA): TGTGCCACCAGCAGACTCCGCGGGACAGCCACCTTTGAAGCTTTCTTT.

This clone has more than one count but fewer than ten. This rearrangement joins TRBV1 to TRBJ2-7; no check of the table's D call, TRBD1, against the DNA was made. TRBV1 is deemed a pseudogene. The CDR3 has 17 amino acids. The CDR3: CTSSQRSQGDRSYEQYF. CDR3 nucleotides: TGCACCAGCAGCCAGCGCTCACAGGGGGATAGGTCCTACGAGCAGTACTTC.

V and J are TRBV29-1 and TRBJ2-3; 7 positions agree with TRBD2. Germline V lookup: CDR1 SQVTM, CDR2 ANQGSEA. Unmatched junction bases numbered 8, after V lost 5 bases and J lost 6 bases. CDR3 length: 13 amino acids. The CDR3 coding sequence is TGCAGCGTTTCAATCGGGCGGGGGGATACGCAGTATTTT. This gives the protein CSVSIGRGDTQYF.

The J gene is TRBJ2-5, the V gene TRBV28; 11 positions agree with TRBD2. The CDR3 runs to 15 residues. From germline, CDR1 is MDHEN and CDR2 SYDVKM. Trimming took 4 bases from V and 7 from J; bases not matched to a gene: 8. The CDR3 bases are TGTGCCAGCAGTTCTAGCGGGGGGCTCAAAGGGACCCAGTACTTC. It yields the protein CASSSSGGLKGTQYF.

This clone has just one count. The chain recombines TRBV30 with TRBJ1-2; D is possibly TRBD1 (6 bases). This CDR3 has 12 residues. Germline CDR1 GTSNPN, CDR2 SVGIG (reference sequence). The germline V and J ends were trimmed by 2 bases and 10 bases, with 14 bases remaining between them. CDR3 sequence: CAWSPRRQVYTF. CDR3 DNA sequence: TGTGCCTGGAGTCCCCGGAGACAGGTCTACACCTTC.

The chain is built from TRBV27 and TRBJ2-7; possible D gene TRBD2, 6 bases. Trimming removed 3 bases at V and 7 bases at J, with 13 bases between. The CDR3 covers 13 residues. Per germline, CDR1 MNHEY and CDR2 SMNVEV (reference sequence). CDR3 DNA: TGTGCCAGCAGTTTCGGGAGTGTAGGTGAGCAGTACTTC. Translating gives CASSFGSVGEQYF.

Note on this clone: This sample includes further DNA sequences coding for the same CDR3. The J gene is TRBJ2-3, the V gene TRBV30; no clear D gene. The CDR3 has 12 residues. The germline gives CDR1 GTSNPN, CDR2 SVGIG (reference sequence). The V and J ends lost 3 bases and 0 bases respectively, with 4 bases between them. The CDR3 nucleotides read TGTGCCTGGAGGCGGAGCACAGATACGCAGTATTTT. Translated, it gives CAWRRSTDTQYF.